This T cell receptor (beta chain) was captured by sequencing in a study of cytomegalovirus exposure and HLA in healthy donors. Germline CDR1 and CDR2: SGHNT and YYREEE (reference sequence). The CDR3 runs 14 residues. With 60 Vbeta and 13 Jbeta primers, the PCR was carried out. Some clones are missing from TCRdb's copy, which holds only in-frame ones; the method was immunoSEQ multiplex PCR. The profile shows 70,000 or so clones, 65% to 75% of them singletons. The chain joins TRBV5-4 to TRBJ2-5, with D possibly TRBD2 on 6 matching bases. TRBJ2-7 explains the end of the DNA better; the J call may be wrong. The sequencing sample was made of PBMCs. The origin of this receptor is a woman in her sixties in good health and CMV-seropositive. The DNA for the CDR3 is TGTGCCAGCAGCTTGAGGAGGGGACGCGACGAGCAGTACTTC. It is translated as CASSLRRGRDEQYF.